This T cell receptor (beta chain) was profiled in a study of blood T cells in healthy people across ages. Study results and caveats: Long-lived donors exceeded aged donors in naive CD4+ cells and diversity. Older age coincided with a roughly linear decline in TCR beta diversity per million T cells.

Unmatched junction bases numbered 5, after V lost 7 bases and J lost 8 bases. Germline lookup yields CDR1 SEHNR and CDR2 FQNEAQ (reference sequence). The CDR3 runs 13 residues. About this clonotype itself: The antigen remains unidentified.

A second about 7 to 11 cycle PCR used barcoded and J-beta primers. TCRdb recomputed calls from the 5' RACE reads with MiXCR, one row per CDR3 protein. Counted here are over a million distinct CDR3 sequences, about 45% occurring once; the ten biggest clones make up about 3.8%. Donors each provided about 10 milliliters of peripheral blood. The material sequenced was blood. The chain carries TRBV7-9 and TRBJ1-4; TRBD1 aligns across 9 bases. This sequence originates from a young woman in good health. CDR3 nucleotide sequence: TGTGCCAGCACGGACAGGGGATGGGAAAAACTGTTTTTT. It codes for CASTDRGWEKLFF.